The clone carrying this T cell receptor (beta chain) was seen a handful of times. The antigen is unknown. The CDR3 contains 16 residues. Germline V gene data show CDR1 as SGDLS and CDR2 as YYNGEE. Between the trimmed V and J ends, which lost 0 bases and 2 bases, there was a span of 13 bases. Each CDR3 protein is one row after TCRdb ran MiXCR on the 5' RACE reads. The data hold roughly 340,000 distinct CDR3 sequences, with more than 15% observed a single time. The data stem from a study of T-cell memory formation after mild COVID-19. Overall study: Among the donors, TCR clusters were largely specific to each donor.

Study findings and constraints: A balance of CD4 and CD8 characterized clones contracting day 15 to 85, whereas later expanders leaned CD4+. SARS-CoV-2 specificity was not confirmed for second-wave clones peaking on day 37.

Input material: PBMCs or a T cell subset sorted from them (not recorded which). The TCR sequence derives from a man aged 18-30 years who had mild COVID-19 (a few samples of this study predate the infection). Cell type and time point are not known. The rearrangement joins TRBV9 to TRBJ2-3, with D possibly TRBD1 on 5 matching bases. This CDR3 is CASSVAGASSTDTQYF. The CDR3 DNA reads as TGTGCCAGCAGCGTAGCTGGGGCCTCCTCCACAGATACGCAGTATTTT.